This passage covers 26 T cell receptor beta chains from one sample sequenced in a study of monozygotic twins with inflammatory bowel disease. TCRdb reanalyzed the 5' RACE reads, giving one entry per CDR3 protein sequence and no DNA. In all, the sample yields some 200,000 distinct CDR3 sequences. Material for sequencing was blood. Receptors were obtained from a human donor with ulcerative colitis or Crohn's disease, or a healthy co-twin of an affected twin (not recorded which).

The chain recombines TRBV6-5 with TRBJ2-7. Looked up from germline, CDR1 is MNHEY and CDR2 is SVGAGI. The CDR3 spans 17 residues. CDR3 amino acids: CASSYSKWPGRSYEQYF.

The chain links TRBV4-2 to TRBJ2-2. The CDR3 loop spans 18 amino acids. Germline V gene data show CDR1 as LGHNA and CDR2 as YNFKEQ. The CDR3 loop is CASSQQLFRVTNTGELFF.

The CDR3 spells CSAPGQGGYNSPLHF. The rearrangement uses TRBV20-1 and TRBJ1-6; TCRdb calls TRBD1, which cannot be checked without DNA. The CDR3 loop spans 15 amino acids. Germline CDR1 and CDR2: DFQATT and SNEGSKA (reference sequence).

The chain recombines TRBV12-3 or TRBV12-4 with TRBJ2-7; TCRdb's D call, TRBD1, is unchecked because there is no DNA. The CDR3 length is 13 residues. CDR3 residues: CASSPGTDYEQYF.

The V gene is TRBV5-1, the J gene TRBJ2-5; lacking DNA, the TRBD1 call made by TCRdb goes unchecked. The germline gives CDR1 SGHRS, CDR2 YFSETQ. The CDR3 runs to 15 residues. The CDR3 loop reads CASSILGREQETQYF.

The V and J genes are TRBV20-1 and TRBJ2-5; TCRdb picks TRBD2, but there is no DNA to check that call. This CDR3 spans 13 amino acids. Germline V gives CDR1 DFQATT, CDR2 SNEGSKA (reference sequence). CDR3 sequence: CSASLGLVETQYF.

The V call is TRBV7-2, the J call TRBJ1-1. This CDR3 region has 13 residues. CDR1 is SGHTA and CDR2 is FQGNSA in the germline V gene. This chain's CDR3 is CASSFTRLAEAFF.

The CDR3 reads CASSESGRSGELFF. The chain employs TRBV25-1 and TRBJ2-2; TCRdb indicates TRBD1, and absent DNA this call remains unverified. The germline V gene has CDR1 MGHDK and CDR2 SYGVNS. CDR3 length: 14 amino acids.

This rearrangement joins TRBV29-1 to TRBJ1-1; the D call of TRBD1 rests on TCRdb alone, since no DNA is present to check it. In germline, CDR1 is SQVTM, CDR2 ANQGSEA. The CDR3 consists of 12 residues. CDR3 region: CSVGRDRGEAFF.

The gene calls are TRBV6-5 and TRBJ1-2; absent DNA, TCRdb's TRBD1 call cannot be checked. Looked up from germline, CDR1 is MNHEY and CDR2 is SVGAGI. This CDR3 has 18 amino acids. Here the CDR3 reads CASSYLLERDGQRHGYTF.

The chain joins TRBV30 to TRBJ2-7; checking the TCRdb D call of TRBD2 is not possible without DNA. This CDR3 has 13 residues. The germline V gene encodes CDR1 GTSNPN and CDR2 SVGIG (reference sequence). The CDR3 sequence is CAWSRRPGYEQYF.

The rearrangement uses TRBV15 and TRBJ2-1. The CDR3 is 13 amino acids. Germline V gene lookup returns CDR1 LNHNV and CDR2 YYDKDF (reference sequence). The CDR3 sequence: CATGPDPYNEQFF.

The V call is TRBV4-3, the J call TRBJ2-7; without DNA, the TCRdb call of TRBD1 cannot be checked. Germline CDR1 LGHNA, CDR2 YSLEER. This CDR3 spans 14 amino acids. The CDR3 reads CASSQDKGEYEQYF.

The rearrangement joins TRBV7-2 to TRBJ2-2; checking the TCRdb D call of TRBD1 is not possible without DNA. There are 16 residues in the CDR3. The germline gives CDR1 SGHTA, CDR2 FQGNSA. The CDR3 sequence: CASSFPGQGRTGELFF.

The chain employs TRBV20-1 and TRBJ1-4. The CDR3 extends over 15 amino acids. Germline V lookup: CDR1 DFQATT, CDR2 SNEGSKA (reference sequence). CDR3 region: CSARVGGTTNEKLFF.

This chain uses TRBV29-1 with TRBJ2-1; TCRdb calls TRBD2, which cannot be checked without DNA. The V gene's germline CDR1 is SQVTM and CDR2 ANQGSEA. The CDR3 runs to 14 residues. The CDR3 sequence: CSVAPSVAYNEQFF.

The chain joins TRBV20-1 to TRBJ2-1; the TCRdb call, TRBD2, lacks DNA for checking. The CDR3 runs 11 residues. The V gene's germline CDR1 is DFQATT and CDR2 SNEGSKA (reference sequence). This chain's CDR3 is CSARERAEQFF.

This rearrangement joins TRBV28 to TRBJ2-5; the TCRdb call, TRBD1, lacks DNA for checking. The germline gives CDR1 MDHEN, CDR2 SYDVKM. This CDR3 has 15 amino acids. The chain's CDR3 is CASRGDPGYQETQYF.

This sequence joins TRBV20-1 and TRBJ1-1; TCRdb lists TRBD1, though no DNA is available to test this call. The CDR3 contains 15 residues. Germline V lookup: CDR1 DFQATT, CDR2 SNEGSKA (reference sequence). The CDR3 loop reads CSAMGTGQGASEAFF.

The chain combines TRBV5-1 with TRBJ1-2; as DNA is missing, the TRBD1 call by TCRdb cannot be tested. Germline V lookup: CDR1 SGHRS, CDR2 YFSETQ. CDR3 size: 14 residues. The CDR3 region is CASSLMGQGDGYTF. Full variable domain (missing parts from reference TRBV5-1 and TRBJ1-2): KAGVTQTPRYLIKTRGQQVTLSCSPISGHRSVSWYQQTPGQGLQFLFEYFSETQRNKGNFPGRFSGRQFSNSRSEMNVSTLELGDSALYLCASSLMGQGDGYTFGSGTRLTVV.

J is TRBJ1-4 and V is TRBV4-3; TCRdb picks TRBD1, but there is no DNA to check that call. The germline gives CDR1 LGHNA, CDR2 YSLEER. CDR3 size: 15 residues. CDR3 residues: CASSQIGEGDEKLFF.

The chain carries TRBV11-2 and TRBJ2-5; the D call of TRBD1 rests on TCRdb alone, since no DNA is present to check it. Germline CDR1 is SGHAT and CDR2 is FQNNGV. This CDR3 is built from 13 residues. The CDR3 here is CASSTGSQETQYF. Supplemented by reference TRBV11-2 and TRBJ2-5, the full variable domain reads EAGVAQSPRYKIIEKRQSVAFWCNPISGHATLYWYQQILGQGPKLLIQFQNNGVVDDSQLPKDRFSAERLKGVDSTLKIQPAKLEDSAVYLCASSTGSQETQYFGPGTRLLVL.

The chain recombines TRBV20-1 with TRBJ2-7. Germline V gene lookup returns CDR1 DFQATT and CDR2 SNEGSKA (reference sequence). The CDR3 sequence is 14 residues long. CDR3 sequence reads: CSTVKVRQGYEQYF.

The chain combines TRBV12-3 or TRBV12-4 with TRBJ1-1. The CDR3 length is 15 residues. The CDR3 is CASRDRSEWNTEAFF.

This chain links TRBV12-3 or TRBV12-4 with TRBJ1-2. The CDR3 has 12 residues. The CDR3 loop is CASAQGLRGYTF.

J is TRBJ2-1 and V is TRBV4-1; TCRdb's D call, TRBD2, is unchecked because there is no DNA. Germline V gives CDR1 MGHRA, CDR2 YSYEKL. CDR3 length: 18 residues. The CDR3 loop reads CASSQEGGTSGSRNEQFF.